Listed here are 12 T cell receptor beta chains from one sample, sequenced in a study of blood T cells in healthy people across ages. Alongside a J-beta primer mix, a sample-barcoded 5' primer served in a second PCR lasting 7 to 11 cycles. TCRdb analysed the 5' RACE reads with MiXCR anew, one entry per CDR3 protein. In the table there are about 570,000 distinct CDR3 sequences, roughly a quarter of which are singletons. The same data also contributed to another study, on T cells of mothers and their children.

What was sequenced was blood. The receptor set was obtained from a boy aged 2 to 10 in good health.

CDR3 loop: CASSKFSLASGYTF. The CDR3 nucleotides are TGTGCCAGCAGCAAATTTTCCCTTGCATCTGGGTACACCTTC. This sequence joins TRBV7-2 and TRBJ1-2; D gene uncertain. Germline CDR1 is SGHTA and CDR2 is FQGNSA. V lost 5 bases and J lost 11, with 21 bases in between. The CDR3 contains 14 residues.

V is TRBV29-1 and J is TRBJ1-2; D might be TRBD1 (5 bases). From germline, CDR1 is SQVTM and CDR2 ANQGSEA. The V and J ends lost 1 base and 8 bases respectively, with 20 bases between them. CDR3 length equals 15 residues. This CDR3 reads CSVEVNGPARTGYTF. The DNA of the CDR3 is TGCAGCGTTGAAGTAAACGGACCGGCCCGGACAGGCTACACCTTC.

The rearrangement joins TRBV13 to TRBJ2-5; 7 bases map to TRBD2. This CDR3 contains 14 residues. V dropped 1 base and J dropped 5; count of bases not matched to a gene: 4. CDR1 is PRHDT and CDR2 is FYEKMQ in the germline V gene (reference sequence). The CDR3: CASSLERGGETQYF. CDR3 sequence (DNA): TGTGCCAGCAGCTTAGAGCGGGGAGGTGAGACCCAGTACTTC.

In its sample, this clonotype was seen a few times. The chain employs TRBV29-1 and TRBJ1-2; 7 bases agree with TRBD1. The CDR3 totals 10 residues. Unmatched junction bases numbered 5, after V lost 8 bases and J lost 8 bases. CDR1 is SQVTM, CDR2 ANQGSEA, per germline. The DNA of the CDR3 is TGCAGCACAGACAGGGAGGGCTACACCTTC. Translating it yields CSTDREGYTF.

The CDR3 region has the DNA TGTGCCAGCAGCCAAGTGGGTCAGTGGTCTAGCCCCGGGGGGCAGTACTTC. It specifies CASSQVGQWSSPGGQYF. The rearrangement uses TRBV4-2 and TRBJ2-7, with D tentatively TRBD2 (6 bases). Trimming pared 1 base from V and 9 bases from J, leaving 25 bases between. There are 17 residues in the CDR3. The germline V gene has CDR1 LGHNA and CDR2 YNFKEQ.

This clonotype was observed a few times. No conserved phenylalanine or tryptophan is present at the end of the CDR3, so a read error is the likely explanation. This chain joins TRBV11-2 and TRBJ2-5; 8 bases are shared with TRBD2. The V segment lost 6 bases and the J segment 5 bases; nucleotides outside the gene matches: 14. The CDR3 contains 16 residues. CDR1 and CDR2 from the germline V gene are SGHAT and FQNNGV. CDR3 loop: CASSPTTSGLRETQYL. CDR3 nucleotides: TGTGCCAGCAGTCCTACAACTAGCGGCCTACGGGAGACCCAGTACCTC.

This clonotype has a count of ten or more. CDR3 nucleotide sequence: TGTGCCAGCAGTTTAGAACGGAACACCGGGGAGCTGTTTTTT. Its protein product is CASSLERNTGELFF. The chain joins TRBV12-3 or TRBV12-4 to TRBJ2-2; no clear D gene. The CDR3 consists of 14 residues. Between the trimmed V and J ends, which lost 1 base and 1 base, there was a span of 4 bases.

This clonotype was found a few times. This chain connects TRBV2 to TRBJ1-6; TRBD1 agrees at 9 bases. The trim removed 5 bases at V and 7 bases at J, leaving 12 bases unmatched. This CDR3 region has 17 residues. The germline V gene has CDR1 SNHLY and CDR2 FYNNEI. CDR3 loop: CASSPGQGREGNSPLHF. The CDR3, as DNA: TGTGCCAGCAGTCCGGGACAGGGAAGAGAGGGAAATTCACCCCTCCACTTT.

This chain links TRBV6-2 or TRBV6-3 with TRBJ2-5; D could derive from TRBD1 or TRBD2 (5 bases each). The germline V and J ends were trimmed by 7 bases and 0 bases, with 15 bases remaining between them. Germline-derived CDR1 and CDR2 are MNHEY and SVGEGT. This CDR3 contains 15 residues. The CDR3 region is CASTHPGPDQETQYF. DNA for the CDR3: TGTGCCAGCACCCATCCGGGACCAGACCAAGAGACCCAGTACTTC.

The genes are TRBV24-1 and TRBJ2-3; D is possibly TRBD2 (5 bases). The CDR3 is 13 residues long. CDR1 KGHDR and CDR2 SFDVKD come from the germline V gene. Trimming cost V 4 bases and J 2 bases, with 6 bases left between them. The CDR3 DNA follows: TGTGCCACCAGTGAGGACTCCACAGATACGCAGTATTTT. This gives the protein CATSEDSTDTQYF.

This clonotype appeared once. The J gene is TRBJ1-4, the V gene TRBV12-3 or TRBV12-4, with 8 bases lining up with TRBD1. The CDR3 extends over 14 amino acids. Trimming cost V 6 bases and J 6 bases; bases outside gene matches: 6. Written as DNA, the CDR3 is TGTGCCAGCAGGCCCCAGGGGGCGGATGAAAAACTGTTTTTT. Its translation is CASRPQGADEKLFF.

This clonotype turned up a few times. The V gene is TRBV7-9, the J gene TRBJ2-2; maybe TRBD1 (6 bases). Trimming took off 10 bases at V and 0 bases at J, with 9 bases between the two ends. The CDR3 consists of 13 residues. In germline, CDR1 is SEHNR, CDR2 FQNEAQ (reference sequence). This chain's CDR3 is CATQGTNTGELFF. The CDR3 nucleotides are TGTGCCACTCAGGGGACGAACACCGGGGAGCTGTTTTTT. The full variable domain, with the rest looked up from reference TRBV7-9 and TRBJ2-2, is DTGVSQNPRHKITKRGQNVTFRCDPISEHNRLYWYRQTLGQGPEFLTYFQNEAQLEKSRLLSDRFSAERPKGSFSTLEIQRTEQGDSAMYLCATQGTNTGELFFGEGSRLTVL.